These 22 T cell receptor beta chains were sequenced from one sample in a study of Ad26.COV2.S vaccination and SARS-CoV-2 variants. Measured with immunoSEQ multiplex PCR; TCRdb has only the in-frame clones, and not every one. The sample lists roughly 410,000 clones; around four fifths were seen once. Treatment here: over 15 received Ad26.COV2.S at low or high dose, single or two shots; roughly five received placebo; per-sample allocation not given. Day 63 after the first injection of vaccine or placebo was the sampling time. Material: peripheral blood, obtained in a trial of Ad26.COV2.S vaccine versus placebo. Source of these receptors: a person between 18 and 65 years old who received the Ad26.COV2.S COVID-19 vaccine or a placebo.

The chain uses TRBV29-1 and TRBJ2-2, with 14 bases fitting TRBD2. This CDR3 is built from 17 residues. Trimming removed 6 bases from V and 2 bases from J; junction bases left unmatched: 8. CDR1 and CDR2 (germline): SQVTM, ANQGSEA. CDR3 sequence reads: CSVAGTSGGPNTGELFF. CDR3 nucleotide sequence: TGCAGCGTAGCTGGGACTAGCGGGGGACCAAACACCGGGGAGCTGTTTTTT.

J is TRBJ1-1 and V is TRBV4-1; D not resolved. CDR1 MGHRA and CDR2 YSYEKL come from the germline V gene. This CDR3 spans 15 amino acids. Trimming cost V 3 bases and J 0 bases, with 11 bases left between them. The CDR3 DNA is TGCGCCAGCAGCCAGGCCATCGCCCTGAACACTGAAGCTTTCTTT. Its protein is CASSQAIALNTEAFF.

The V and J genes are TRBV7-8 and TRBJ2-5, with D hard to call. V was clipped by 5 bases and J by 6 bases, with 13 bases between them. The germline CDR1 and CDR2 sequences are SGHVS and FQNEAQ. This CDR3 contains 13 residues. The CDR3 coding sequence is TGTGCCAGCAGCCGGGTGGACCTCCAGACCCAGTACTTC. Amino acids: CASSRVDLQTQYF.

This clone was seen a single time. J is TRBJ2-1 and V is TRBV12-3 or TRBV12-4; D gene unclear. This CDR3 has 12 amino acids. Deletions cut 5 bases from V and 8 bases from J, with 10 bases between. CDR3 coding DNA: TGTGCCAGCAGTCCTACCGCGCATGAGCAGTTCTTC. Its protein product is CASSPTAHEQFF.

The count of this clone is one. The chain carries TRBV7-9 and TRBJ1-4, with unresolved D. Looked up from germline, CDR1 is SEHNR and CDR2 is FQNEAQ (reference sequence). Between the trimmed V and J ends, which lost 5 bases and 8 bases, there was a span of 24 bases. The CDR3 is made up of 17 amino acids. CDR3 nucleotide sequence: TGTGCCAGCAGCCCTGGGTGGGGAAACGCCCGGCGGGAAAAACTGTTTTTT. Its protein product is CASSPGWGNARREKLFF.

This clone was picked up a small number of times. This chain uses TRBV11-2 with TRBJ2-2; 7 nucleotides line up with TRBD1. The CDR3 has 15 amino acids. Per the germline V gene, CDR1 is SGHAT and CDR2 is FQNNGV. The junction had 8 bases not matched to a gene; V was cut back by 7 bases and J by 3 bases. DNA for the CDR3: TGTGCCAGCACCCCACAGGGGTATTACACCGGGGAGCTGTTTTTT. Its translation: CASTPQGYYTGELFF.

The V and J genes are TRBV6-5 and TRBJ1-1; D is uncertain. V was shortened by 5 bases and J by 1 base, with 8 bases between the two germline ends. Germline V lookup: CDR1 MNHEY, CDR2 SVGAGI. The CDR3 covers 13 residues. The CDR3 DNA is TGTGCCAGCAGTCCCCACTCGAACACTGAAGCTTTCTTT. It codes for CASSPHSNTEAFF.

This clone was seen a single time. The V and J genes are TRBV7-9 and TRBJ1-1; possibly TRBD1 for D (6 bases). The CDR3 loop spans 13 amino acids. Germline V gene sequence: CDR1 SEHNR, CDR2 FQNEAQ (reference sequence). V gave up 8 bases and J gave up 0 bases, with 10 bases separating them. The CDR3 reads CASVQGMNTEAFF. The CDR3 coding sequence is TGTGCCAGCGTCCAGGGGATGAACACTGAAGCTTTCTTT. Full variable domain (outside the CDR3, taken from reference TRBV7-9 and TRBJ1-1): DTGVSQNPRHKITKRGQNVTFRCDPISEHNRLYWYRQTLGQGPEFLTYFQNEAQLEKSRLLSDRFSAERPKGSFSTLEIQRTEQGDSAMYLCASVQGMNTEAFFGQGTRLTVV.

The CDR3 sequence is CASSERPQTPGDEQYF. DNA of the CDR3: TGTGCCAGCAGTGAACGCCCGCAAACCCCGGGGGACGAGCAGTACTTC. This chain connects TRBV6-1 to TRBJ2-7; tentatively, D is TRBD2 (6 bases). Germline V gene data show CDR1 as MNHNS and CDR2 as SASEGT. The ends were cut back, 2 bases at V and 5 bases at J, with 19 bases in the middle. This CDR3 region has 16 residues.

The J gene is TRBJ1-2, the V gene TRBV7-9, with unresolved D. The CDR3 is 11 residues long. V gave up 1 base and J gave up 12 bases, with 9 bases separating them. The germline V gene has CDR1 SEHNR and CDR2 FQNEAQ (reference sequence). CDR3 sequence reads: CASSLEMGNTF. The CDR3 DNA sequence: TGTGCCAGCAGCTTAGAGATGGGGAACACCTTC.

The V and J genes are TRBV7-2 and TRBJ1-5, with D possibly TRBD1 on 5 matching bases. Trimming shortened V by 0 bases and J by 4 bases, and 16 bases separated the two germline ends. Germline CDR1 SGHTA, CDR2 FQGNSA. CDR3 length: 17 amino acids. The CDR3 nucleotides are TGTGCCAGCAGCTTAGCCGCAGGGCGGGTCGGGAATCAGCCCCAGCATTTT. Its protein is CASSLAAGRVGNQPQHF.

The table lists this clone with a few counts. The chain uses TRBV19 and TRBJ2-2, with TRBD2 matching over 7 bases. CDR1 and CDR2 from the germline V gene are LNHDA and SQIVND (reference sequence). CDR3 length equals 16 residues. The junction had 5 bases not matched to a gene; V was cut back by 2 bases and J by 2 bases. The CDR3 loop is CASSIFRDYNTGELFF. CDR3 bases: TGTGCCAGTAGTATATTCCGGGACTACAACACCGGGGAGCTGTTTTTT.

This chain uses TRBV10-3 with TRBJ2-7; D might be TRBD1 (5 bases). V lost 5 bases and J lost 3, with 17 bases in between. The germline V gene has CDR1 ENHRY and CDR2 SYGVKD. CDR3 size: 15 residues. CDR3 in amino acids: CAISTVKGWNYEQYF. DNA of the CDR3: TGTGCCATCAGTACAGTGAAGGGGTGGAACTACGAGCAGTACTTC.

The V gene is TRBV5-6, the J gene TRBJ1-1; no clear D. The CDR3 totals 16 residues. Per the germline V gene, CDR1 is SGHDT and CDR2 is YYEEEE. V was cut by 3 bases and J by 7 bases, with 22 bases left in between. CDR3 coding DNA: TGTGCCAGCAGCTCCAACCTATACCGATGGAAGGGTGAAGCTTTCTTT. It specifies CASSSNLYRWKGEAFF.

The chain couples TRBV11-3 to TRBJ1-6; D is unresolved. The CDR3 runs to 16 residues. CDR1 is SGHNT and CDR2 is YENEEA in the germline V gene. Deletions cut 1 base from V and 0 bases from J, with 7 bases between. The CDR3 protein is CASSLGLSSYNSPLHF. DNA of the CDR3: TGTGCCAGCAGCTTAGGATTGAGCTCCTATAATTCACCCCTCCACTTT.

The chain couples TRBV9 to TRBJ1-3; 11 positions match TRBD1. Germline CDR1 reads SGDLS; CDR2 reads YYNGEE. J gave up 8 bases and V 4 bases, and 11 bases lay outside the gene matches. The CDR3 has 16 amino acids. The CDR3: CASSSGTGGNGYTIYF. In DNA form, the CDR3 reads TGTGCCAGCAGCTCCGGGACAGGGGGAAACGGATACACCATATATTTT.

V gene TRBV2 combines with J gene TRBJ2-7; D is unclear. CDR1 is SNHLY and CDR2 is FYNNEI in the germline V gene. Trimming took off 3 bases at V and 6 bases at J, with 6 bases between the two ends. The CDR3 spans 11 residues. In DNA form, the CDR3 reads TGTGCCAGCAGTGATCGGCCCGAGCAGTACTTC. Residues: CASSDRPEQYF.

The rearrangement joins TRBV11-3 to TRBJ2-7; D may be TRBD1 or TRBD2 (5 bases each). V was trimmed by 2 bases and J by 0 bases, leaving 20 bases between them. The CDR3 has 18 residues. Germline V gene data show CDR1 as SGHNT and CDR2 as YENEEA. The CDR3 spells CASSLPPPPEGPSYEQYF. The DNA for the CDR3 is TGTGCCAGCAGCTTACCACCCCCCCCCGAGGGGCCCTCCTACGAGCAGTACTTC. The full variable domain, rest sourced from reference TRBV11-3 and TRBJ2-7, is EAGVVQSPRYKIIEKKQPVAFWCNPISGHNTLYWYLQNLGQGPELLIRYENEEAVDDSQLPKDRFSAERLKGVDSTLKIQPAELGDSAVYLCASSLPPPPEGPSYEQYFGPGTRLTVT.

The chain carries TRBV5-1 and TRBJ2-3; TRBD2 agrees at 7 bases. After removal of 2 bases from V and 2 bases from J, the junction contained 5 bases not matched to a gene. Per the germline V gene, CDR1 is SGHRS and CDR2 is YFSETQ. The CDR3 is 15 amino acids. CDR3: CASSFKGGDTDTQYF. The CDR3 DNA sequence: TGCGCCAGCAGCTTCAAGGGAGGGGACACAGATACGCAGTATTTT.

This clone has just one count. J is TRBJ1-2 and V is TRBV6-5; D perhaps matches TRBD1 (6 bases). V was shortened by 7 bases and J by 7 bases, with 19 bases between the two germline ends. The CDR3 extends over 14 amino acids. Germline V gene data show CDR1 as MNHEY and CDR2 as SVGAGI. The chain's CDR3 is CASTPVGGVGGYTF. Here the CDR3 DNA reads TGTGCCAGCACCCCTGTGGGGGGCGTCGGTGGCTACACCTTC.

The chain carries TRBV27 and TRBJ1-2; 8 bases are shared with TRBD1. After removal of 3 bases from V and 8 bases from J, the junction contained 11 bases not matched to a gene. Germline CDR1 is MNHEY and CDR2 is SMNVEV (reference sequence). This CDR3 spans 15 amino acids. Here the CDR3 reads CASSFKMDRANGYTF. In DNA form, the CDR3 reads TGTGCCAGCAGTTTTAAAATGGACAGGGCTAACGGCTACACCTTC.

The gene calls are TRBV19 and TRBJ1-3, with D uncertain. The CDR3 has 12 amino acids. Germline CDR1 reads LNHDA; CDR2 reads SQIVND (reference sequence). V lost 6 bases to trimming and J lost 4 bases, with 7 bases between them. The CDR3 DNA reads as TGTGCCAGTAGCGACATAGGAAACACCATATATTTT. Residues: CASSDIGNTIYF.